This T cell receptor beta chain was documented in a study of long-term antiretroviral therapy in people with HIV. Findings and caveats of the study: Increased diversity was seen after ART, yet it remained lower than in transplant donor controls.

The run of the v3.0 immunoSEQ assay was at survey level. Sequencing aimed to cover about 40,000-50,000 T-cell genomes per sample. Only in-frame clones appear in the TCRdb table, and some are missing; sequencing was by immunoSEQ multiplex PCR. Among fewer than 45,000 clones listed, 90% to 95% were seen once. PBMC samples from each donor numbered at least one pre-ART and at least two post-ART. There were roughly 0.9-11 million cryopreserved PBMC in the samples before DNA extraction. Germline CDR1 is SGHTA and CDR2 is FQGNSA. The trim removed 5 bases at V and 4 bases at J, leaving 5 bases unmatched. CDR3 length: 14 residues. Remarks on this clone: Its antigen is undetermined.

The V gene is TRBV7-2, the J gene TRBJ1-2; 9 bases are shared with TRBD1. Sample: unsorted PBMCs, taken 3.7 years after starting antiretroviral therapy. This receptor was obtained from a woman aged 45-60 years with HIV. CDR3 sequence: CASSPGQGGYGYTF. CDR3 nucleotide sequence: TGTGCCAGCAGCCCGGGACAGGGAGGCTATGGCTACACCTTC.